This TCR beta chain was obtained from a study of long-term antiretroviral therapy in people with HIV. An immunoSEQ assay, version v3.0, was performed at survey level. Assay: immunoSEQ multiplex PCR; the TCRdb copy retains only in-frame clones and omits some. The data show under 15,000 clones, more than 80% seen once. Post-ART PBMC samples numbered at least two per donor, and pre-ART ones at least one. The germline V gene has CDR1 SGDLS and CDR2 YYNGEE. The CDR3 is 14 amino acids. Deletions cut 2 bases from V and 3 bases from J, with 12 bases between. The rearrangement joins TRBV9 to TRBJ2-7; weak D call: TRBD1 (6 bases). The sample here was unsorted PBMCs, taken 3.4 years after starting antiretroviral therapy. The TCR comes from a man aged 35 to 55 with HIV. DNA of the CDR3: TGTGCCAGCAGCGTTACAGGGAATCACTACGAGCAGTACTTC. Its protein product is CASSVTGNHYEQYF. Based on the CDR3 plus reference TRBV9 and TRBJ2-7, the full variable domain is DSGVTQTPKHLITATGQRVTLRCSPRSGDLSVYWYQQSLDQGLQFLIQYYNGEERAKGNILERFSAQQFPDLHSELNLSSLELGDSALYFCASSVTGNHYEQYFGPGTRLTVT.